Each of the 6 T cell receptor beta chains below was sequenced from the same sample in a study of CD4 and CD8 cells across lung adenocarcinoma regions. TCRdb reprocessed the PCR reads with MiXCR, giving one entry per CDR3 protein. Of some 7,600 distinct CDR3 sequences listed, around 45% are singletons. Material: CD8+ T cells from the center of a lung tumor. These receptors all stem from a male donor with lung adenocarcinoma. The CD4 and CD8 labels of this study may be unreliable.

This rearrangement joins TRBV6-1 to TRBJ2-3; D call uncertain. This CDR3 spans 12 amino acids. Germline V gene data show CDR1 as MNHNS and CDR2 as SASEGT. Deletions cut 6 bases from V and 8 bases from J, with 12 bases between. The CDR3 region is CASSTTFGTQYF. In DNA, the CDR3 is TGTGCCAGCAGCACTACTTTCGGTACGCAGTATTTT.

This chain links TRBV30 with TRBJ2-3, with 8 bases identical to TRBD2. The CDR3 sequence is 14 residues long. The V segment lost 0 bases and the J segment 1 base; nucleotides outside the gene matches: 0. Germline V gives CDR1 GTSNPN, CDR2 SVGIG (reference sequence). In DNA, the CDR3 is TGTGCCTGGAGTGTAGCGGGAGGCACAGATACGCAGTATTTT. Translating it yields CAWSVAGGTDTQYF.

Regarding this clonotype: The junction departs from the called germline gene at one end, perhaps through a read error. The chain uses TRBV10-1 and TRBJ2-4; D is possibly TRBD1 (5 bases). The CDR3 is made up of 15 amino acids. Germline CDR1 WNHNN, CDR2 SYGVQD (reference sequence). The CDR3 nucleotides read TGCGGCAGCTTGCTGGGGCTGAGAGCCAAAAACATTCAGTACTTC. The encoded protein is CGSLLGLRAKNIQYF.

This chain uses TRBV6-1 with TRBJ2-3; 7 positions agree with TRBD1. This CDR3 region has 16 residues. J gave up 0 bases and V 5 bases, and 8 bases lay outside the gene matches. Germline V gives CDR1 MNHNS, CDR2 SASEGT. The DNA for the CDR3 is TGTGCCAGCAGTAAGGACAGGCAGACTAGCACAGATACGCAGTATTTT. As protein: CASSKDRQTSTDTQYF.

The DNA for the CDR3 is TGTGCCAGCAGCCCTCCCGGGACGGGTTACTCTGGAAACACCATATATTTT. This codes for CASSPPGTGYSGNTIYF. The chain uses TRBV7-6 and TRBJ1-3; TRBD1 might be the D (5 bases). V was cut by 5 bases and J by 0 bases, with 17 bases left in between. This CDR3 is 17 amino acids long. Germline V gives CDR1 SGHVS, CDR2 FNYEAQ.

This clonotype was detected ten times or more. The chain recombines TRBV15 with TRBJ2-5, with D hard to call. Deletions cut 1 base from V and 1 base from J, with 1 base between. Germline CDR1 and CDR2: LNHNV and YYDKDF (reference sequence). This CDR3 is 12 amino acids long. The CDR3 loop reads CATSRAQETQYF. CDR3 in DNA: TGTGCCACCAGCAGAGCCCAAGAGACCCAGTACTTC.